Each of the 24 T cell receptor beta chains below was sequenced from the same sample in a study of regulatory T cells in long-lasting Graves disease (dated by TCRdb to 2020 to 2022). Reading the label with the study, this specimen's time point is: newly diagnosed GD, antithyroid drugs for less than 3 months. RNA was extracted from PBMCs in TRIzol for both TCR sequencing and RNA sequencing. Library preparation used multiplex PCR. These reads were obtained on an Illumina HiSeq 4000. To build TCR beta libraries, CDR3 regions were amplified by Arm-PCR using iRepertoire HTBI primers. TCRdb trimmed public reads at Q25 via fastp, called clones via MiXCR and kept in-frame beta chains. Rows matching on CDR3 protein sequence are summarized as one entry with the most common DNA and genes. The sample has 450,000 to 700,000 distinct CDR3 sequences on record, roughly 14% of them singletons. Of the sample, 8.5% to 10% is held by the ten largest clones.

These data were also reused for a study on T cells in Graves' hyperthyroidism and ophthalmopathy.

The material sequenced was peripheral blood mononuclear cells (PBMCs), taken at new diagnosis, from a patient treated with antithyroid drugs. The receptors here all came from a young man with Graves disease. Donor details come from another sample of the same person, matched by shared clones.

This clonotype occurred many times. V usage is TRBV20-1 and J usage is TRBJ1-2; the match to TRBD1 covers 7 bases. This CDR3 comprises 12 residues. After removal of 7 bases from V and 7 bases from J, the junction contained 9 bases not matched to a gene. In germline, CDR1 is DFQATT, CDR2 SNEGSKA (reference sequence). The CDR3 DNA is TGCAGTGGTGACAGGGCGCGGGTTGGCTACACCTTC. It specifies CSGDRARVGYTF.

In its sample, this clonotype was seen many times. The V gene is TRBV7-9, the J gene TRBJ2-5; 7 bases align to TRBD1. The ends lost 3 bases at V and 3 bases at J; junction bases unmatched: 4. Germline V lookup: CDR1 SEHNR, CDR2 FQNEAQ (reference sequence). CDR3 length equals 14 residues. The CDR3 sequence: CASSLLQGKETQYF. CDR3 in DNA: TGTGCCAGCAGCTTGTTACAGGGGAAAGAGACCCAGTACTTC.

There are many counts of this clonotype. The gene calls are TRBV24-1 and TRBJ1-5; TRBD1 might be the D (6 bases). The germline V gene has CDR1 KGHDR and CDR2 SFDVKD. V was trimmed by 4 bases and J by 6 bases, leaving 12 bases between them. The CDR3 has 14 amino acids. This CDR3 is CATSDRRGRQPQHF. CDR3 sequence (DNA): TGTGCCACCAGTGACCGTCGGGGGCGTCAGCCCCAGCATTTT.

In this sample, this clonotype turned up many times. The V gene is TRBV20-1, the J gene TRBJ2-2, with TRBD2 identical over 7 bases. Trimming removed 0 bases from V and 6 bases from J; junction bases left unmatched: 10. Per the germline V gene, CDR1 is DFQATT and CDR2 is SNEGSKA (reference sequence). The CDR3 length is 16 residues. The CDR3: CSARDSKAGVAGELFF. The CDR3 DNA follows: TGCAGTGCTAGAGATAGCAAGGCGGGAGTAGCCGGGGAGCTGTTTTTT.

At least ten counts were recorded for this clonotype. The chain uses TRBV4-1 and TRBJ2-2; D may be TRBD2 (5 bases). This CDR3 comprises 15 residues. V was pared by 1 base and J by 8 bases, with 14 bases between. Germline V gene lookup returns CDR1 MGHRA and CDR2 YSYEKL. The CDR3 nucleotides are TGCGCCAGCAGCCAAGGCCCTCGCGGGTCTGGGGAGCTGTTTTTT. It codes for CASSQGPRGSGELFF.

There are many counts of this clonotype. The rearrangement uses TRBV29-1 and TRBJ1-2, with no clear D. The germline CDR1 and CDR2 sequences are SQVTM and ANQGSEA. Between the trimmed V and J ends, which lost 0 bases and 8 bases, there was a span of 13 bases. The CDR3 has 13 amino acids. CDR3 sequence (DNA): TGCAGCGTTGAAGATGGTTCCGGGGTCGGCTACACCTTC. Residues: CSVEDGSGVGYTF.

A word on this clonotype: At one end the junction does not follow the germline gene, possibly because of a read error. The chain employs TRBV5-8 and TRBJ2-1, with a weak D call TRBD2 (5 bases). The CDR3 covers 14 residues. Germline CDR1 and CDR2: SGHTS and YDEGEE. The CDR3 sequence is CASNRLTNNNEQFF. CDR3 bases: TGCGCCAGCAACAGACTAACCAATAACAATGAGCAGTTCTTC.

V is TRBV7-9 and J is TRBJ1-2; D not resolved. CDR3 length equals 17 residues. Trimming left V 0 bases short and J 5 bases short, with 19 bases between. Germline V CDR1 and CDR2: SEHNR, FQNEAQ (reference sequence). For the CDR3, the DNA is TGTGCCAGCAGCTTAGCCCTAACCAGGACGGTTCTATATGGCTACACCTTC. Translating gives CASSLALTRTVLYGYTF.

This clonotype showed up many times. This chain links TRBV28 with TRBJ1-4; no definite D call. The CDR3 is made up of 14 amino acids. The V gene lost 4 bases and the J gene lost 3 bases, with 9 bases spanning the gap. The germline V gene encodes CDR1 MDHEN and CDR2 SYDVKM. The CDR3 sequence is CASSWSTANEKLFF. The CDR3 bases are TGTGCCAGCAGTTGGTCGACTGCTAATGAAAAACTGTTTTTT. Using reference TRBV28 and TRBJ1-4 for the parts outside the CDR3, the full variable domain is DVKVTQSSRYLVKRTGEKVFLECVQDMDHENMFWYRQDPGLGLRLIYFSYDVKMKEKGDIPEGYSVSREKKERFSLILESASTNQTSMYLCASSWSTANEKLFFGSGTQLSVL.

This clonotype was observed many times. The gene calls are TRBV7-2 and TRBJ1-1; TRBD1 matches 8 bases. Per the germline V gene, CDR1 is SGHTA and CDR2 is FQGNSA. The J segment lost 8 bases and the V segment lost 5 bases, leaving 10 bases of the junction unmatched. This CDR3 spans 14 amino acids. The CDR3 DNA follows: TGTGCCAGCAGCCTACAAACGACAGGGGCAGAAGCTTTCTTT. This gives the protein CASSLQTTGAEAFF. The full variable domain, completed using reference TRBV7-2 and TRBJ1-1, is GAGVSQSPSNKVTEKGKDVELRCDPISGHTALYWYRQSLGQGLEFLIYFQGNSAPDKSGLPSDRFSAERTGGSVSTLTIQRTQQEDSAVYLCASSLQTTGAEAFFGQGTRLTVV.

The rearrangement links TRBV10-3 to TRBJ2-1; 10 bases fit TRBD2. Germline trimming cut 6 bases from V and 6 bases from J; bases unmatched to any gene: 8. Germline CDR1 reads ENHRY; CDR2 reads SYGVKD. CDR3 size: 15 residues. The CDR3 DNA reads as TGTGCCATCAGGAGGGCTAGCGGGAGTATCAATGAGCAGTTCTTC. It codes for CAIRRASGSINEQFF.

This clonotype was seen many times. CDR3 bases: TGCAGCGGACAGATAAACTATGGCTACACCTTC. It codes for CSGQINYGYTF. J is TRBJ1-2 and V is TRBV29-1; tentatively, D is TRBD1 (5 bases). Trimming left V 7 bases short and J 2 bases short, with 8 bases between. CDR1 and CDR2 (germline): SQVTM, ANQGSEA. The CDR3 length is 11 residues.

The chain uses TRBV9 and TRBJ1-3; 10 bases fit TRBD1. V was clipped by 4 bases and J by 7 bases; unmatched bases: 8. Looked up from germline, CDR1 is SGDLS and CDR2 is YYNGEE. The CDR3 length is 15 residues. The CDR3 sequence is CASSLGQGGVNTIYF. The CDR3 bases are TGTGCCAGCAGCCTCGGACAGGGGGGGGTTAACACCATATATTTT. The full variable domain, completed using reference TRBV9 and TRBJ1-3, is DSGVTQTPKHLITATGQRVTLRCSPRSGDLSVYWYQQSLDQGLQFLIQYYNGEERAKGNILERFSAQQFPDLHSELNLSSLELGDSALYFCASSLGQGGVNTIYFGEGSWLTVV.

The table lists this clonotype with many counts. This chain uses TRBV5-1 with TRBJ2-7, with TRBD2 matching over 16 bases. Per the germline V gene, CDR1 is SGHRS and CDR2 is YFSETQ. There are 19 residues in the CDR3. The ends lost 0 bases at V and 1 base at J; junction bases unmatched: 7. The CDR3 here is CASSLAGTSGRALSYEQYF. The DNA of the CDR3 is TGCGCCAGCAGCTTGGCCGGGACTAGCGGGAGGGCCCTGTCCTACGAGCAGTACTTC.

This clonotype was seen at least ten times. The chain uses TRBV28 and TRBJ1-1; tentative D call: TRBD1 (6 bases). The CDR3 spans 12 residues. V gave up 3 bases and J gave up 10 bases, with 12 bases separating them. Germline CDR1 and CDR2: MDHEN and SYDVKM. This chain's CDR3 is CASSLGGWAAFF. CDR3 coding DNA: TGTGCCAGCAGTTTGGGGGGCTGGGCAGCTTTCTTT.

The V gene is TRBV10-3, the J gene TRBJ1-2, with a tentative D call TRBD1 (5 bases). Germline CDR1 ENHRY, CDR2 SYGVKD. V was pared by 3 bases and J by 6 bases, with 14 bases between. The CDR3 length is 14 residues. CDR3 loop: CAISDRRREDGYTF. The CDR3 DNA sequence: TGTGCCATCAGTGACCGACGCAGGGAAGATGGCTACACCTTC.

This clonotype was observed a few times. V is TRBV12-3 or TRBV12-4 and J is TRBJ2-2, with 9 bases fitting TRBD2. There are 18 residues in the CDR3. The V segment lost 8 bases and the J segment 0 bases; nucleotides outside the gene matches: 13. The chain's CDR3 is CASAVLAGGPSNTGELFF. CDR3 coding DNA: TGTGCCAGCGCCGTACTAGCGGGCGGGCCGTCGAACACCGGGGAGCTGTTTTTT.

V usage is TRBV27 and J usage is TRBJ2-5; D uncertain. The CDR3 spans 15 residues. Germline V gene data show CDR1 as MNHEY and CDR2 as SMNVEV (reference sequence). Trimming left V 3 bases short and J 2 bases short, with 13 bases between. The CDR3 here is CASSFSPAEQETQYF. The CDR3 nucleotides read TGTGCCAGCAGTTTCTCCCCCGCGGAACAAGAGACCCAGTACTTC.

In this sample, this clonotype turned up many times. The chain combines TRBV29-1 with TRBJ1-4; 7 bases fit TRBD1. CDR3 size: 12 residues. Germline trimming cut 7 bases from V and 4 bases from J; bases unmatched to any gene: 3. Germline CDR1 SQVTM, CDR2 ANQGSEA. In DNA form, the CDR3 reads TGCAGCGGGGGGACAGTTAATGAAAAACTGTTTTTT. Amino acid sequence: CSGGTVNEKLFF.

This clonotype was seen a few times. A much larger clone is a single base away; this may be a read error. V and J are TRBV20-1 and TRBJ2-3; D is possibly TRBD1 (6 bases). Germline V gene sequence: CDR1 DFQATT, CDR2 SNEGSKA (reference sequence). The CDR3 spans 12 residues. The CDR3: CSARSWTDTQNF. In DNA, the CDR3 is TGCAGTGCTAGAAGTTGGACAGATACGCAGAATTTT.

This clonotype was observed a few times. The rearrangement joins TRBV5-8 to TRBJ2-7; D possibly corresponds to TRBD1 (6 bases). Between the trimmed V and J ends, which lost 3 bases and 2 bases, there was a span of 12 bases. The CDR3 is 14 amino acids. Per germline, CDR1 SGHTS and CDR2 YDEGEE. The CDR3 DNA sequence: TGTGCCAGCAGCTCAACAGGGATGCCCTACGAGCAGTACTTC. Amino acid sequence: CASSSTGMPYEQYF.

This clonotype occurred a few times. The gene calls are TRBV5-6 and TRBJ2-5; the D gene is possibly TRBD2 (6 bases). The J call may be faulty, since TRBJ2-7 better matches the DNA end. CDR1 is SGHDT, CDR2 YYEEEE, per germline. The CDR3 totals 15 residues. The CDR3 reads CASSRAGKGSYEQYF. In nucleotides, the CDR3 is TGTGCCAGCAGCCGTGCGGGAAAAGGATCCTACGAGCAGTACTTC.

This clonotype was observed many times. This rearrangement joins TRBV19 to TRBJ1-1; 8 bases are shared with TRBD1. CDR1 is LNHDA and CDR2 is SQIVND in the germline V gene (reference sequence). The CDR3 runs to 14 residues. The trim removed 2 bases at V and 4 bases at J, leaving 3 bases unmatched. CDR3 sequence: CASSIQGAGTEAFF. The CDR3 nucleotides are TGTGCCAGTAGTATACAGGGGGCAGGCACTGAAGCTTTCTTT. Combining the CDR3 with reference TRBV19 and TRBJ1-1 gives the whole variable domain DGGITQSPKYLFRKEGQNVTLSCEQNLNHDAMYWYRQDPGQGLRLIYYSQIVNDFQKGDIAEGYSVSREKKESFPLTVTSAQKNPTAFYLCASSIQGAGTEAFFGQGTRLTVV.

This clonotype was seen more than once but under ten times. Here the CDR3 DNA reads TGTGCCAGCTCACCTGTGGGATACTCTGGGGCCAACGTCCTGACTTTC. It is translated as CASSPVGYSGANVLTF. The chain couples TRBV18 to TRBJ2-6; D remains ambiguous. The CDR3 has 16 amino acids. Germline CDR1 is KGHSH and CDR2 is LQKENI. The V gene lost 3 bases and the J gene lost 0 bases, with 9 bases spanning the gap.